These 19 T cell receptor beta chains were sequenced from one sample in a study of shared clonotypes between healthy human individuals. TCRdb keeps only in-frame clones here, not all; method: immunoSEQ multiplex PCR. The sample holds 500,000 or so clones; approximately 95% are singletons and the top ten take approximately 0.067%. The sample was naive CD4+ T cells sorted from blood. Subset: CD45RA+ positively selected. Receptor source: a woman in her thirties in good health.

This clone was observed a single time. The gene calls are TRBV18 and TRBJ2-7, with D unclear. V gave up 5 bases and J gave up 4 bases, with 12 bases separating them. This CDR3 contains 13 residues. CDR1 is KGHSH and CDR2 is LQKENI in the germline V gene. CDR3: CASSVAGDYEQYF. CDR3 nucleotides: TGTGCCAGCTCAGTCGCAGGAGATTACGAGCAGTACTTC.

The V call is TRBV4-2, the J call TRBJ2-5; TRBD2 matches at 10 bases. The DNA matches TRBJ2-7 better at its end, which makes the J call doubtful. The CDR3 covers 16 residues. Germline V gene lookup returns CDR1 LGHNA and CDR2 YNFKEQ. The CDR3 sequence: CASSQERGTSDYEQYF. In nucleotides, the CDR3 is TGTGCCAGCAGCCAAGAGAGAGGGACTAGCGACTACGAGCAGTACTTC.

The chain combines TRBV14 with TRBJ2-7; 13 nucleotides line up with TRBD2. The CDR3 totals 16 residues. V lost 4 bases to trimming and J lost 4 bases; unmatched junction nucleotides: 7. The V gene's germline CDR1 is SGHDN and CDR2 FVKESK. CDR3 residues: CASSRGGTSGIYEQYF. CDR3 DNA sequence: TGTGCCAGCAGCCGAGGGGGGACTAGCGGGATATACGAGCAGTACTTC.

The chain carries TRBV5-1 and TRBJ1-1, with TRBD1 matching 7 bases. The germline V gene encodes CDR1 SGHRS and CDR2 YFSETQ. Losses at the gene ends were 7 bases for V and 6 bases for J; bases not matched to a gene: 12. This CDR3 is 14 amino acids long. In nucleotides, the CDR3 is TGCGCCAGCGCCCCGGACAGGCCAGGCGCTGAAGCTTTCTTT. This encodes CASAPDRPGAEAFF.

This clone was seen a single time. One junction end disagrees with the germline gene, perhaps due to a read error. The chain is built from TRBV28 and TRBJ1-1; D uncertain. This CDR3 is 13 amino acids long. Germline V gene sequence: CDR1 MDHEN, CDR2 SYDVKM. DNA for the CDR3: TGTGCCAGCAGTTTAGGCAGGAACCCTGAAGCTTTCTTT. This gives the protein CASSLGRNPEAFF. Filled out from reference TRBV28 and TRBJ1-1, the complete variable domain reads DVKVTQSSRYLVKRTGEKVFLECVQDMDHENMFWYRQDPGLGLRLIYFSYDVKMKEKGDIPEGYSVSREKKERFSLILESASTNQTSMYLCASSLGRNPEAFFGQGTRLTVV.

This clone appeared once. This chain connects TRBV27 to TRBJ1-3; no clear D gene. Germline V gene data show CDR1 as MNHEY and CDR2 as SMNVEV (reference sequence). The V and J ends lost 2 bases and 0 bases respectively, with 8 bases between them. This CDR3 has 15 residues. The CDR3 coding sequence is TGTGCCAGCAGTTTAGAGTCATACTCTGGAAACACCATATATTTT. Residues: CASSLESYSGNTIYF.

The J gene is TRBJ1-5, the V gene TRBV15; D uncertain. The ends were cut back, 0 bases at V and 4 bases at J, with 4 bases in the middle. CDR3 length: 13 amino acids. From germline, CDR1 is LNHNV and CDR2 YYDKDF (reference sequence). The CDR3 sequence: CATSRDQNQPQHF. In DNA form, the CDR3 reads TGTGCCACCAGCAGAGATCAAAATCAGCCCCAGCATTTT.

This chain joins TRBV5-1 and TRBJ2-1, with D tentatively TRBD2 (6 bases). CDR1 and CDR2 from the germline V gene are SGHRS and YFSETQ. This CDR3 has 14 residues. The V end was cut by 4 bases, the J end by 4 bases, with 12 bases between. The CDR3 DNA follows: TGCGCCAGCAGCCAACTAGCTGGTTACAATGAGCAGTTCTTC. Translation: CASSQLAGYNEQFF.

The chain combines TRBV5-4 with TRBJ1-2; D is perhaps TRBD1 (6 bases). Looked up from germline, CDR1 is SGHNT and CDR2 is YYREEE (reference sequence). The CDR3 spans 14 residues. Deletions cut 7 bases from V and 1 base from J, with 14 bases between. The CDR3 region is CASYGGGSNYGYTF. In DNA, the CDR3 is TGTGCCAGCTATGGAGGGGGAAGTAACTATGGCTACACCTTC.

This clone was observed a few times. The V and J genes are TRBV30 and TRBJ1-5; D is unresolved. V lost 0 bases and J lost 7, with 13 bases in between. The germline CDR1 and CDR2 sequences are GTSNPN and SVGIG (reference sequence). The CDR3 is made up of 14 amino acids. CDR3 protein: CAWSVLGERQPQHF. The CDR3 DNA reads TGTGCCTGGAGTGTACTCGGGGAAAGGCAGCCCCAGCATTTT.

This chain links TRBV28 with TRBJ2-7; D might be TRBD2 (5 bases). V was shortened by 2 bases and J by 1 base, with 24 bases between the two germline ends. The CDR3 consists of 19 residues. CDR1 is MDHEN and CDR2 is SYDVKM in the germline V gene. CDR3 protein: CASSLSRPFSGVASYEQYF. CDR3 coding DNA: TGTGCCAGCAGTTTAAGCCGCCCTTTCTCCGGGGTAGCTTCCTACGAGCAGTACTTC.

The rearrangement joins TRBV7-9 to TRBJ1-1; D is unresolved. Germline V gene lookup returns CDR1 SEHNR and CDR2 FQNEAQ (reference sequence). The CDR3 sequence is 13 residues long. The ends were cut back, 2 bases at V and 4 bases at J, with 8 bases in the middle. The CDR3 protein is CASSLKGVTEAFF. For the CDR3, the DNA is TGTGCCAGCAGCTTAAAAGGCGTCACTGAAGCTTTCTTT.

The chain is built from TRBV7-9 and TRBJ2-5, with D perhaps matching TRBD2 (5 bases). Germline CDR1 and CDR2: SEHNR and FQNEAQ (reference sequence). This CDR3 comprises 14 residues. Trimming shortened V by 5 bases and J by 5 bases, and 15 bases separated the two germline ends. The CDR3 reads CASSPDRGFETQYF. CDR3 DNA: TGTGCCAGCAGCCCCGATCGGGGTTTCGAGACCCAGTACTTC.

This sequence joins TRBV9 and TRBJ2-6, with D uncertain. The CDR3 length is 15 residues. Between the trimmed V and J ends, which lost 1 base and 0 bases, there was a span of 5 bases. The V gene's germline CDR1 is SGDLS and CDR2 YYNGEE. The CDR3 bases are TGTGCCAGCAGCGTACAGAGCTCTGGGGCCAACGTCCTGACTTTC. Its protein product is CASSVQSSGANVLTF. Supplemented by reference TRBV9 and TRBJ2-6, the full variable domain reads DSGVTQTPKHLITATGQRVTLRCSPRSGDLSVYWYQQSLDQGLQFLIQYYNGEERAKGNILERFSAQQFPDLHSELNLSSLELGDSALYFCASSVQSSGANVLTFGAGSRLTVL.

The chain employs TRBV28 and TRBJ2-3, with D perhaps TRBD1 or TRBD2 (7 bases each). This CDR3 is built from 15 residues. Germline assignment: CDR1 MDHEN and CDR2 SYDVKM. The germline V and J ends were trimmed by 5 bases and 1 base, with 13 bases remaining between them. In DNA, the CDR3 is TGTGCCAGCAGTGGGGGAGGGACAGGCACAGATACGCAGTATTTT. Translated: CASSGGGTGTDTQYF.

This chain connects TRBV12-1 to TRBJ2-1; the table's D call, TRBD2, has no DNA check behind it. TRBV12-1 is given as a pseudogene. CDR3 length equals 16 residues. The CDR3 region has the DNA TGTGCCAGCAGCTCCCACCGGCAGCGGGAGGGCAATGAGCAGTTCTTC. This encodes CASSSHRQREGNEQFF.

The chain recombines TRBV10-1 with TRBJ2-3; the D is unclear. CDR3 length: 13 residues. Germline CDR1 WNHNN, CDR2 SYGVQD (reference sequence). Trimming stripped 7 bases from V and 0 bases from J, with 8 bases between. The CDR3 loop reads CASKRDSTDTQYF. CDR3 DNA: TGCGCCAGCAAAAGGGATAGCACAGATACGCAGTATTTT.

The genes are TRBV7-3 and TRBJ2-3; TRBD2 aligns across 10 bases. Trimming at V came to 5 bases and at J to 3 bases, leaving 5 bases not matched to a gene. The CDR3 has 15 residues. Germline CDR1 reads SGHTA; CDR2 reads FQGTGA. The CDR3: CASSRRTSGTDTQYF. DNA of the CDR3: TGTGCCAGCAGCCGGAGGACTAGCGGAACAGATACGCAGTATTTT.

The J gene is TRBJ1-5, the V gene TRBV7-2, with D uncertain. CDR1 is SGHTA, CDR2 FQGNSA, per germline. Trimming took 3 bases from V and 4 from J, leaving 7 bases between them. CDR3 length: 13 residues. This chain's CDR3 is CASSFTENQPQHF. The CDR3 region has the DNA TGTGCCAGCAGCTTCACTGAGAATCAGCCCCAGCATTTT.